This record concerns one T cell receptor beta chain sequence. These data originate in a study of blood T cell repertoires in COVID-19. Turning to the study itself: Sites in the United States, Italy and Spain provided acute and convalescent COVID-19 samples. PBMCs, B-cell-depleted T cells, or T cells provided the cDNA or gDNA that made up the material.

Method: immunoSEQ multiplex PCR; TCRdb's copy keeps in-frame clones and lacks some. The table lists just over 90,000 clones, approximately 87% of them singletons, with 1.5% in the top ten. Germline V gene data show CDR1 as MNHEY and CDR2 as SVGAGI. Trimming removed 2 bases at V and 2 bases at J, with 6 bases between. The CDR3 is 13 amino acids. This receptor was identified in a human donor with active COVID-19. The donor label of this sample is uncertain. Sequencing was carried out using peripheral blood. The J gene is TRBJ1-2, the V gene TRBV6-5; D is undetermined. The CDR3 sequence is CASSYNRNYGYTF. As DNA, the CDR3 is TGTGCCAGCAGTTACAACAGAAACTATGGCTACACCTTC.